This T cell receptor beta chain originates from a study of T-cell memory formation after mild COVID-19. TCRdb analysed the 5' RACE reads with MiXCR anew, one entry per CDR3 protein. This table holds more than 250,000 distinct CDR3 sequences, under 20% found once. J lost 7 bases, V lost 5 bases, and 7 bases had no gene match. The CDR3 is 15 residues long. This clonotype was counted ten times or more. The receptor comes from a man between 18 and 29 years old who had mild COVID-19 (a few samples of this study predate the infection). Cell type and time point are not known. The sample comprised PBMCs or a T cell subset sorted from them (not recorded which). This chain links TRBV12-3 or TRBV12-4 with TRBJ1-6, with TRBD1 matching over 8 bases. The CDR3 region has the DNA TGTGCCAGCAGTCTTCGGACAGGGCAGAATTCACCCCTCCACTTT. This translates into CASSLRTGQNSPLHF.